This TCR beta chain was profiled in a study of shared clonotypes between healthy human individuals. Assay: immunoSEQ multiplex PCR; the TCRdb copy retains only in-frame clones and omits some. The data show millions of clones, just over 90% seen once. V was shortened by 6 bases and J by 0 bases, with 7 bases between the two germline ends. Per germline, CDR1 KGHSH and CDR2 LQKENI. This CDR3 is 13 amino acids long. Input material: naive CD4+ T cells from PBMCs. Subset specified: CD45RA+ positively selected. This sequence originates from a man between 18 and 29 years old in good health. Some clones in this sample may be carry-over from other donors' samples. The chain is built from TRBV18 and TRBJ2-3; perhaps TRBD2 as D (5 bases). Here the CDR3 reads CASSGGSTDTQYF. The CDR3 DNA reads TGTGCCAGCTCCGGCGGGAGCACAGATACGCAGTATTTT.